Listed here are 12 T cell receptor beta chains from one sample, sequenced in a study of blood T cell repertoires in COVID-19. The method was immunoSEQ multiplex PCR; TCRdb's version includes in-frame clones alone and lacks a portion of them. This table has some 330,000 clones, 80% to 90% appearing once. Sample: PBMCs or T cells enriched from blood (not recorded which). The receptors here all came from a man aged 25 to 45 who had recovered from COVID-19.

This clone was seen just once. This chain links TRBV6-5 with TRBJ2-6; perhaps TRBD1 as D (7 bases). The CDR3 has 16 amino acids. V was cut by 4 bases and J by 3 bases, with 13 bases left in between. Germline values: CDR1 MNHEY, CDR2 SVGAGI. CDR3 in DNA: TGTGCCAGCAGTTCCAGGGGGACTGGTGGGGCCAACGTCCTGACTTTC. Its protein is CASSSRGTGGANVLTF.

DNA of the CDR3: TGTGCCAGCAGCCTCGGAACTCCGGGCTACAATGAGCAGTTCTTC. This sequence encodes CASSLGTPGYNEQFF. This chain uses TRBV3-1 (or the pseudogene TRBV3-2) with TRBJ2-1; unclear D gene. In germline, CDR1 is LGHDT, CDR2 YNNKEL (reference sequence). The CDR3 has 15 amino acids. The V end lost 4 bases, the J end lost 3 bases, and 13 bases lay between the germline ends.

This chain connects TRBV2 to TRBJ1-5; maybe TRBD1 (5 bases). Germline-derived CDR1 and CDR2 are SNHLY and FYNNEI. V was shortened by 3 bases and J by 3 bases, with 12 bases between the two germline ends. This CDR3 has 15 amino acids. CDR3: CASSDGAGPNQPQHF. In nucleotides, the CDR3 is TGTGCCAGCAGTGATGGGGCCGGACCCAATCAGCCCCAGCATTTT.

This chain uses TRBV7-9 with TRBJ2-7, with 11 bases fitting TRBD2. Per germline, CDR1 SEHNR and CDR2 FQNEAQ (reference sequence). The CDR3 contains 14 residues. Unmatched junction bases numbered 4, after V lost 7 bases and J lost 2 bases. The CDR3 loop is CASTGSGGAYEQYF. CDR3 coding DNA: TGTGCCAGCACCGGTAGCGGGGGGGCCTACGAGCAGTACTTC.

The chain joins TRBV11-1 to TRBJ1-1, with D hard to call. This CDR3 spans 15 amino acids. Trimming pared 2 bases from V and 0 bases from J, leaving 10 bases between. Germline loops: CDR1 SGHAT, CDR2 FQDESV (reference sequence). The CDR3 DNA is TGTGCCAGCAGCTTACCAACAGATATGAACACTGAAGCTTTCTTT. Amino acid sequence: CASSLPTDMNTEAFF.

The chain employs TRBV28 and TRBJ2-7, with D perhaps TRBD2 (5 bases). V was shortened by 6 bases and J by 7 bases, with 16 bases between the two germline ends. This CDR3 contains 13 residues. From germline, CDR1 is MDHEN and CDR2 SYDVKM. CDR3 coding DNA: TGTGCCAGCAGGGATCCGTCGGAGCGGGAGCAGTACTTC. Amino acids: CASRDPSEREQYF.

The chain employs TRBV14 and TRBJ2-4; D is perhaps TRBD1 (5 bases). This CDR3 has 13 residues. CDR1 SGHDN and CDR2 FVKESK come from the germline V gene. Trimming took off 5 bases at V and 4 bases at J, with 9 bases between the two ends. This CDR3 is CASSARVKNIQYF. In DNA, the CDR3 is TGTGCCAGCAGCGCCAGGGTAAAAAACATTCAGTACTTC. The variable domain in full, completed from reference TRBV14 and TRBJ2-4, reads EAGVTQFPSHSVIEKGQTVTLRCDPISGHDNLYWYRRVMGKEIKFLLHFVKESKQDESGMPNNRFLAERTGGTYSTLKVQPAELEDSGVYFCASSARVKNIQYFGAGTRLSVL.

A note on this clone: The same CDR3 is also encoded by other DNA sequences in this sample. V gene TRBV9 combines with J gene TRBJ2-7, with a tentative D call TRBD1 (6 bases). The germline V gene has CDR1 SGDLS and CDR2 YYNGEE. This CDR3 is 15 amino acids long. V was pared by 0 bases and J by 0 bases, with 10 bases between. Here the CDR3 reads CASSVGAGDSYEQYF. Here the CDR3 DNA reads TGTGCCAGCAGCGTAGGGGCAGGGGACTCCTACGAGCAGTACTTC.

The V and J genes are TRBV19 and TRBJ1-1; 11 positions match TRBD1. After removal of 7 bases from V and 0 bases from J, the junction contained 4 bases not matched to a gene. The V gene's germline CDR1 is LNHDA and CDR2 SQIVND (reference sequence). There are 15 residues in the CDR3. Here the CDR3 DNA reads TGTGCCAGTATCCCGGGACAGGGGGTGAACACTGAAGCTTTCTTT. Protein product: CASIPGQGVNTEAFF.

This chain connects TRBV15 to TRBJ1-5, with 8 nucleotides matching TRBD1. The CDR3 has 15 amino acids. CDR1 and CDR2 from the germline V gene are LNHNV and YYDKDF (reference sequence). Trimming at V came to 0 bases and at J to 5 bases, leaving 3 bases not matched to a gene. The CDR3 nucleotides read TGTGCCACCAGCAGAGAGCAGGGGGCCTATCAGCCCCAGCATTTT. Amino acid sequence: CATSREQGAYQPQHF.

V usage is TRBV28 and J usage is TRBJ1-3; D is unclear. Trimming cost V 7 bases and J 2 bases, with 9 bases left between them. There are 13 residues in the CDR3. CDR1 is MDHEN, CDR2 SYDVKM, per germline. In DNA, the CDR3 is TGTGCCAGCATGACCGGGACTGGAAACACCATATATTTT. Translated: CASMTGTGNTIYF. Together with reference TRBV28 and TRBJ1-3, the CDR3 gives the full variable domain: DVKVTQSSRYLVKRTGEKVFLECVQDMDHENMFWYRQDPGLGLRLIYFSYDVKMKEKGDIPEGYSVSREKKERFSLILESASTNQTSMYLCASMTGTGNTIYFGEGSWLTVV.

This clone was counted between two and nine times. The chain is built from TRBV27 and TRBJ2-2; no clear D gene. The CDR3 spans 13 residues. Trimming pared 6 bases from V and 5 bases from J, leaving 10 bases between. CDR1 is MNHEY and CDR2 is SMNVEV in the germline V gene (reference sequence). In DNA form, the CDR3 reads TGTGCCAGCAGGTTTACAGAGACCGGGGAGCTGTTTTTT. This gives the protein CASRFTETGELFF.